Listed below are T cell receptor beta chains from one sample, sequenced in a study of siplizumab effects on memory and regulatory T cells. The method was immunoSEQ multiplex PCR; TCRdb's version includes in-frame clones alone and lacks a portion of them. The table lists fewer than 120,000 clones, roughly 92% of them singletons. The sequencing input was CD4+ T cells sorted from blood. These receptors were taken from a human donor in good health. Both conserved end residues are trimmed from each CDR3.

v_gene	CDR3aa
TRBV28	ASSLRGYQSVNQPQH
TRBV19	ASSIGQGNLELF
TRBV5-1	ASSPGDLAYEQY
TRBV2	ASSEEGETQY
TRBV10-3	AIMGSGELF
TRBV10-1	ASSEIGGPVAAQY
TRBV19	ATQGAVYNEQF
TRBV19	ASSMLAGISGANVLT
TRBV2	ASSEDGTGVSEQY
TRBV18	ASSPTGRNEKLF
TRBV9	ASSRIAGSNTGELF
TRBV5-1	ASSSGQETDEQY
TRBV5-1	ASSIGPAANEKLF
TRBV6-5	ASSPTGSSYNEQF
TRBV5-1	ASSLIGHSNTEAF
TRBV5-8	ASSLRPRQGSPLH
TRBV5-5	ASSPGGSSVYEQY
TRBV15	ATSRDGAYNEQF
TRBV7-6	ASSLAGGYEQY
TRBV4-1	ASRNPLGTGTYNEQF
TRBV5-1	ASSRRDTLRDYGYT
TRBV7-9	ASSRLRDRVRSPLH
TRBV27	ASSFGGTGIITLH
TRBV12-5	ASGLVSEQF
TRBV6-4	ASSEDQRESDTQY
TRBV7-2	ASRRGAQETQY
TRBV29-1	SASGQTNGYT
TRBV27	ASSLQSGGTYEQY
TRBV5-4	ASKGGAGTYEQY
TRBV10-1	ASSDASGNYNEQF
TRBV5-1	ASGAATTNYGYT
TRBV11-1	ASSLLGTSGGEQF
TRBV7-9	ASSWAGKPSNNEQF
TRBV10-3	AIRTGALNTEAF
TRBV6-5	ASSPLRRGNTEAF
TRBV15	ATSLLTAGRAEAF
TRBV6-1	ASSRQGAGNSPLH